The 32 T cell receptor beta chains in this list originate from one sample, sequenced in a study of immune evolution from preneoplasia to lung adenocarcinoma. Using immunoSEQ multiplex PCR, the repertoire was profiled, and TCRdb retains in-frame clones only, with some absent. In the table there are 13,000 to 15,000 clones, more than 75% of which are singletons. The material sequenced was FFPE minimally invasive lung adenocarcinoma tissue. Source of these receptors: a person aged 55 to 79 with lung adenocarcinoma.

The chain employs TRBV18 and TRBJ1-2, with D unresolved. The germline V and J ends were trimmed by 2 bases and 8 bases, with 12 bases remaining between them. The V gene's germline CDR1 is KGHSH and CDR2 LQKENI. The CDR3 covers 13 residues. CDR3 nucleotide sequence: TGTGCCAGCTCACCAGTATTAGCAGGAGGCTACACCTTC. Encoded protein: CASSPVLAGGYTF.

This clone came up once. The V gene is TRBV7-2, the J gene TRBJ2-1, with TRBD2 identical over 13 bases. V was pared by 1 base and J by 6 bases, with 6 bases of the junction left unmatched. Germline V gives CDR1 SGHTA, CDR2 FQGNSA. The CDR3 has 17 residues. The CDR3 sequence is CASSLVRGTSGANEQFF. The CDR3 DNA reads TGTGCCAGCAGCTTAGTCCGCGGGACTAGCGGGGCCAATGAGCAGTTCTTC.

The chain joins TRBV7-3 to TRBJ2-5; 7 nucleotides align to TRBD1. The CDR3 spans 13 residues. The J segment lost 4 bases and the V segment lost 3 bases, leaving 2 bases of the junction unmatched. Germline V gene data show CDR1 as SGHTA and CDR2 as FQGTGA. The CDR3 DNA reads as TGTGCCAGCAGCTTTAGACAGGGAGAGACCCAGTACTTC. This codes for CASSFRQGETQYF.

A word on this clone: Other DNA sequences of this sample code for an identical CDR3. The V call is TRBV4-3, the J call TRBJ2-5, with 7 bases identical to TRBD1. V lost 4 bases to trimming and J lost 4 bases; unmatched junction nucleotides: 3. The CDR3 spans 13 residues. Germline V lookup: CDR1 LGHNA, CDR2 YSLEER. CDR3 amino acids: CASSPTGRETQYF. The CDR3 nucleotides read TGCGCCAGCAGCCCGACAGGGCGAGAGACCCAGTACTTC.

V gene TRBV28 combines with J gene TRBJ1-5; possible D gene TRBD1, 5 bases. Germline CDR1 MDHEN, CDR2 SYDVKM. The CDR3 is 16 residues long. V gave up 0 bases and J gave up 2 bases, with 11 bases separating them. The CDR3 loop reads CASSLWEGRGNQPQHF. The CDR3 DNA follows: TGTGCCAGCAGTTTATGGGAGGGACGGGGCAATCAGCCCCAGCATTTT.

As for this clone: Different DNA sequences within this sample yield the same CDR3. The chain is built from TRBV25-1 and TRBJ1-2; no clear D gene. The CDR3 length is 14 residues. The V and J ends lost 1 base and 4 bases respectively, with 10 bases between them. The germline CDR1 and CDR2 sequences are MGHDK and SYGVNS. CDR3 nucleotide sequence: TGTGCCAGCAGTGAATCACCAGCAACCTATGGCTACACCTTC. Translating gives CASSESPATYGYTF.

The chain employs TRBV5-1 and TRBJ2-7, with D uncertain. Trimming stripped 3 bases from V and 1 base from J, with 11 bases between. The CDR3 extends over 14 amino acids. Germline V gene sequence: CDR1 SGHRS, CDR2 YFSETQ. CDR3 region: CASSSQWDSYEQYF. CDR3 in DNA: TGCGCCAGCAGCTCTCAGTGGGATTCCTACGAGCAGTACTTC.

This clone has just a few counts. The chain carries TRBV27 and TRBJ1-6; D is ambiguous. The CDR3 spans 14 residues. Trimming removed 6 bases at V and 5 bases at J, with 11 bases between. The germline CDR1 and CDR2 sequences are MNHEY and SMNVEV (reference sequence). CDR3 sequence (DNA): TGTGCCAGCAGCCCGGCCTGGGATAATTCACCCCTCCACTTT. Encoded protein: CASSPAWDNSPLHF.

For the CDR3, the DNA is TGTGCCAGCAGCTTTTGTGACCTACGTTGCGAGCAGTACTTC. Encoded protein: CASSFCDLRCEQYF. The chain couples TRBV11-2 to TRBJ2-7; no firm D call. The germline gives CDR1 SGHAT, CDR2 FQNNGV. V lost 3 bases, J lost 6 bases, and 15 bases lay in between. The CDR3 extends over 14 amino acids.

The gene calls are TRBV21-1 and TRBJ2-7; the D segment call TRBD2 is taken from the table without a DNA check. TRBV21-1 is reported as a pseudogene. This CDR3 spans 15 amino acids. For the CDR3, the DNA is TGTGCCAGCAGCACTTTAGCGGGAAATGGCTACGAGCAGTACTTC. As protein: CASSTLAGNGYEQYF.

The V and J genes are TRBV11-2 and TRBJ2-5; D not certain. This CDR3 has 14 amino acids. V lost 2 bases to trimming and J lost 1 base, with 8 bases between them. In germline, CDR1 is SGHAT, CDR2 FQNNGV. The chain's CDR3 is CASSLLYSQETQYF. The CDR3, as DNA: TGTGCCAGCAGCTTACTTTACAGCCAAGAGACCCAGTACTTC. Together with reference TRBV11-2 and TRBJ2-5, the CDR3 gives the full variable domain: EAGVAQSPRYKIIEKRQSVAFWCNPISGHATLYWYQQILGQGPKLLIQFQNNGVVDDSQLPKDRFSAERLKGVDSTLKIQPAKLEDSAVYLCASSLLYSQETQYFGPGTRLLVL.

The genes are TRBV11-2 and TRBJ1-4; no definite D call. The CDR3 is made up of 16 amino acids. The V end lost 3 bases, the J end lost 0 bases, and 11 bases lay between the germline ends. In germline, CDR1 is SGHAT, CDR2 FQNNGV. Here the CDR3 DNA reads TGTGCCAGCAGCTTCGGAACATTTGCAACTAATGAAAAACTGTTTTTT. It codes for CASSFGTFATNEKLFF.

There are a few counts of this clone. The chain links TRBV9 to TRBJ2-6, with 8 nucleotides matching TRBD1. Germline CDR1 is SGDLS and CDR2 is YYNGEE. The J segment lost 0 bases and the V segment lost 4 bases, leaving 12 bases of the junction unmatched. The CDR3 is 19 amino acids. The CDR3 DNA reads as TGTGCCAGCAGCCTAGACCCCGGGACAGGCAACTCTGGGGCCAACGTCCTGACTTTC. This codes for CASSLDPGTGNSGANVLTF.

The sample holds a few counts of this clone. The chain has TRBV6-1 and TRBJ2-2; 7 bases fit TRBD1. V was pared by 7 bases and J by 6 bases, with 5 bases of the junction left unmatched. CDR1 and CDR2 (germline): MNHNS, SASEGT. The CDR3 length is 13 residues. CDR3 sequence: CASTNRGPGELFF. CDR3 DNA: TGTGCCAGCACTAACAGGGGCCCCGGGGAGCTGTTTTTT.

The V and J genes are TRBV19 and TRBJ2-1; the match to TRBD2 covers 8 bases. The junction had 9 bases not matched to a gene; V was cut back by 8 bases and J by 3 bases. The CDR3 spans 15 residues. CDR1 is LNHDA, CDR2 SQIVND, per germline (reference sequence). The CDR3 region is CASAASGSGYNEQFF. CDR3 DNA: TGTGCCAGTGCCGCAAGCGGGAGTGGCTACAATGAGCAGTTCTTC.

The CDR3 region has the DNA TGTGCCAGCGCGAGGGAAGATTATGGCTACACCTTC. Encoded protein: CASAREDYGYTF. This chain links TRBV28 with TRBJ1-2; D remains unclear. CDR3 length: 12 residues. Germline V gene sequence: CDR1 MDHEN, CDR2 SYDVKM. V was cut by 8 bases and J by 5 bases, with 12 bases left in between.

The chain is built from TRBV9 and TRBJ1-3; D might be TRBD1 (6 bases). The V gene lost 2 bases and the J gene lost 4 bases, with 7 bases spanning the gap. CDR3 length equals 13 residues. Germline CDR1 SGDLS, CDR2 YYNGEE. DNA of the CDR3: TGTGCCAGCAGCGTGGACAGCGGAAACACCATATATTTT. Translating gives CASSVDSGNTIYF. The variable domain in full, with the rest retrieved from reference TRBV9 and TRBJ1-3, is DSGVTQTPKHLITATGQRVTLRCSPRSGDLSVYWYQQSLDQGLQFLIQYYNGEERAKGNILERFSAQQFPDLHSELNLSSLELGDSALYFCASSVDSGNTIYFGEGSWLTVV.

The CDR3 nucleotides read TGTGCCAGCAGTGAGTCCAGGAGCGATGAGCAGTACTTC. It codes for CASSESRSDEQYF. The chain links TRBV2 to TRBJ2-7; D remains unclear. The CDR3 length is 13 residues. V lost 3 bases and J lost 7, with 13 bases in between. Germline V gene lookup returns CDR1 SNHLY and CDR2 FYNNEI.

The CDR3 DNA is TGTGCCAGCAGCTTAAGGGACTCCCCGAGCTCCTACGAGCAGTACTTC. This codes for CASSLRDSPSSYEQYF. The V and J genes are TRBV7-9 and TRBJ2-7, with D perhaps matching TRBD2 (6 bases). The CDR3 has 16 amino acids. Germline V CDR1 and CDR2: SEHNR, FQNEAQ (reference sequence). The V and J ends lost 2 bases and 0 bases respectively, with 14 bases between them.

The rearrangement joins TRBV4-1 to TRBJ2-7; 9 positions agree with TRBD2. V lost 2 bases to trimming and J lost 0 bases; unmatched junction nucleotides: 8. The CDR3 extends over 17 amino acids. CDR1 MGHRA and CDR2 YSYEKL come from the germline V gene. CDR3 in DNA: TGCGCCAGCAGCCAATCCAGAGCGGGGGGCCCCTCCTACGAGCAGTACTTC. This encodes CASSQSRAGGPSYEQYF.

This clone appeared a single time. Compared with germline, one end of the junction differs, possibly owing to a read error. V and J are TRBV7-7 and TRBJ2-2; D is possibly TRBD1 (7 bases). Germline assignment: CDR1 SSHAT and CDR2 FNYEAQ (reference sequence). The CDR3 extends over 13 amino acids. This CDR3 is CASSDREAGELFF. CDR3 DNA sequence: TGTGCTAGCAGCGACAGGGAGGCCGGGGAGCTGTTTTTT. The full variable domain, in which reference TRBV7-7 and TRBJ2-2 provide the parts outside the CDR3, is GAGVSQSPRYKVTKRGQDVTLRCDPISSHATLYWYQQALGQGPEFLTYFNYEAQPDKSGLPSDRFSAERPEGSISTLTIQRTEQRDSAMYRCASSDREAGELFFGEGSRLTVL.

This chain uses TRBV11-2 with TRBJ1-6; no definite D call. Trimming cost V 7 bases and J 7 bases, with 14 bases left between them. The CDR3 runs 14 residues. Germline lookup yields CDR1 SGHAT and CDR2 FQNNGV. This CDR3 reads CASTAGMGNSPLHF. The DNA of the CDR3 is TGTGCCAGCACCGCCGGGATGGGAAATTCACCCCTCCACTTT.

The chain uses TRBV30 and TRBJ2-4; 9 positions match TRBD2. V was clipped by 3 bases and J by 9 bases; unmatched bases: 9. Germline loops: CDR1 GTSNPN, CDR2 SVGIG (reference sequence). The CDR3 length is 14 residues. The CDR3 sequence is CAWSDIAGASIQYF. The CDR3 DNA follows: TGTGCCTGGAGCGATATAGCGGGAGCATCCATTCAGTACTTC.

The chain is built from TRBV9 and TRBJ2-1; 11 bases are a match to TRBD2. The trim removed 0 bases at V and 4 bases at J, leaving 6 bases unmatched. Germline V gene sequence: CDR1 SGDLS, CDR2 YYNGEE. This CDR3 comprises 17 residues. CDR3 nucleotides: TGTGCCAGCAGCGTAGATCCTAGCGGGGGGTTATACAATGAGCAGTTCTTC. This codes for CASSVDPSGGLYNEQFF.

V usage is TRBV28 and J usage is TRBJ2-7, with a possible D match to TRBD1 (6 bases). Trimming took 8 bases from V and 1 from J, leaving 18 bases between them. Germline-derived CDR1 and CDR2 are MDHEN and SYDVKM. The CDR3 covers 15 residues. CDR3 loop: CASDVGGSLSYEQYF. CDR3 bases: TGTGCCAGCGACGTAGGGGGTTCTCTTTCCTACGAGCAGTACTTC.

The chain couples TRBV29-1 to TRBJ1-2, with 9 bases matching TRBD1. The CDR3 covers 16 residues. From germline, CDR1 is SQVTM and CDR2 ANQGSEA. The J segment lost 5 bases and the V segment lost 6 bases, leaving 16 bases of the junction unmatched. CDR3 sequence (DNA): TGCAGCGTACTACCCCCCACAGGGGGCAATGGGTATGGCTACACCTTC. Amino acids: CSVLPPTGGNGYGYTF.

The CDR3 bases are TGTGCCAGCAGCTTATCTCCAGACAATGAGCAGTTCTTC. This codes for CASSLSPDNEQFF. The chain carries TRBV7-6 and TRBJ2-1; no clear D. The germline V and J ends were trimmed by 2 bases and 5 bases, with 7 bases remaining between them. The CDR3 consists of 13 residues. Germline-derived CDR1 and CDR2 are SGHVS and FNYEAQ.

This rearrangement joins TRBV13 to TRBJ2-2; D uncertain. From germline, CDR1 is PRHDT and CDR2 FYEKMQ (reference sequence). Between the trimmed V and J ends, which lost 3 bases and 0 bases, there was a span of 5 bases. This CDR3 is built from 14 residues. The CDR3 DNA follows: TGTGCCAGCAGCTTGCCCGCGAACACCGGGGAGCTGTTTTTT. It translates to CASSLPANTGELFF. Combining the CDR3 with reference TRBV13 and TRBJ2-2 gives the whole variable domain AAGVIQSPRHLIKEKRETATLKCYPIPRHDTVYWYQQGPGQDPQFLISFYEKMQSDKGSIPDRFSAQQFSDYHSELNMSSLELGDSALYFCASSLPANTGELFFGEGSRLTVL.

The chain recombines TRBV2 with TRBJ1-1; 9 bases map to TRBD1. The CDR3 extends over 14 amino acids. The ends lost 6 bases at V and 7 bases at J; junction bases unmatched: 9. Germline V gene sequence: CDR1 SNHLY, CDR2 FYNNEI. The CDR3 DNA sequence: TGTGCCAGCAGGGGACAGGGACAGGGCATTGAAGCTTTCTTT. It encodes CASRGQGQGIEAFF.

V is TRBV6-5 and J is TRBJ1-4; D gene uncertain. Germline CDR1 is MNHEY and CDR2 is SVGAGI. The CDR3 length is 14 residues. V was shortened by 0 bases and J by 10 bases, with 12 bases between the two germline ends. CDR3 nucleotides: TGTGCCAGCAGTTACTCGGTTCCGAGTGGAAAACTGTTTTTT. Residues: CASSYSVPSGKLFF.

The chain links TRBV9 to TRBJ2-7; the D is unclear. This CDR3 region has 16 residues. Germline V gene lookup returns CDR1 SGDLS and CDR2 YYNGEE. V lost 4 bases to trimming and J lost 2 bases, with 19 bases between them. The CDR3 loop is CASSPRPAPSPYEQYF. For the CDR3, the DNA is TGTGCCAGCAGCCCGAGGCCCGCTCCCAGCCCCTACGAGCAGTACTTC.

The sample holds one count of this clone. The V call is TRBV30, the J call TRBJ1-2; D ambiguous. Germline-derived CDR1 and CDR2 are GTSNPN and SVGIG (reference sequence). V lost 1 base, J lost 3 bases, and 12 bases lay in between. The CDR3 is 14 residues long. This CDR3 reads CAWSDLRGYYGYTF. CDR3 coding DNA: TGTGCCTGGAGTGACCTACGGGGATACTATGGCTACACCTTC.